This T cell receptor (beta chain) was sequenced in a study of early T cells in non-severe SARS-CoV-2 infection. Overall study context: Chains from this unsorted whole-blood bulk RNA could not be paired.

Study-wide results and caveats: Missing private and CD4 specificities, VDJdb matching favored anti-spike CD8 responses.

In the library, individual cDNA molecules carried attached unique molecular identifiers. In TCRdb, the 5' RACE reads were re-called with MiXCR into one record per CDR3 protein. Of just over 95,000 distinct CDR3 sequences listed, 9.5% to 12% are singletons. Concerning this clonotype: Its target is not known.

Specimen: whole blood, collected at baseline. The source of this sequence is an adult who was a healthcare worker with PCR-confirmed SARS-CoV-2 infection or an uninfected control (not recorded which).

The CDR3 DNA reads TGTGCCAGCAGCCAGAACTTAACACCCCTCCACTTT. As protein: CASSQNLTPLHF. The chain couples TRBV27 to TRBJ1-6; D remains unclear. The CDR3 totals 12 residues. Germline V gene lookup returns CDR1 MNHEY and CDR2 SMNVEV (reference sequence). Trimming shortened V by 6 bases and J by 11 bases, and 11 bases separated the two germline ends.